This T cell receptor (beta chain) was captured in a study of blood T cell repertoires in COVID-19. This clone came up once. Sequencing used immunoSEQ multiplex PCR; TCRdb keeps in-frame clones, though not all of them. The sample lists about 87,000 clones; around 84% were seen once. The receptor was isolated from a man in his forties with acute or convalescent COVID-19. The specimen was peripheral blood.

The DNA for the CDR3 is TGTGCCAGCAGCTCCCAGGGAGGTGGTAGGCTTTTAGACACCGGGGAGCTGTTTTTT. It yields the protein CASSSQGGGRLLDTGELFF. The chain couples TRBV7-8 to TRBJ2-2, with D perhaps TRBD2 (6 bases). V was cut by 4 bases and J by 3 bases, with 24 bases left in between. Germline CDR1 reads SGHVS; CDR2 reads FQNEAQ. This CDR3 comprises 19 residues.